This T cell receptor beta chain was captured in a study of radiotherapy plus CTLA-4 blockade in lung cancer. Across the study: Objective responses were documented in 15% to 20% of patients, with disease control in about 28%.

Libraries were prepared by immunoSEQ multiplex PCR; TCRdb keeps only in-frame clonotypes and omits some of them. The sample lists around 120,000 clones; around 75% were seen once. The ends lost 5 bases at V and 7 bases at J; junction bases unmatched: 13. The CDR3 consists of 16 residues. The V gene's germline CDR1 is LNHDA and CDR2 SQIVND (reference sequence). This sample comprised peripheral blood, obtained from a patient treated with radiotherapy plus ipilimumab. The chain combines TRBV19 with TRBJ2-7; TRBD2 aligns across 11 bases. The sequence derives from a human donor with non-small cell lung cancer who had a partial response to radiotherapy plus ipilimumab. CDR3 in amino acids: CASSWTSGRTGGEQYV. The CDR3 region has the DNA TGTGCCAGTAGTTGGACTAGCGGGCGGACTGGGGGAGAGCAGTACGTC.